This T cell receptor beta chain appears in the sequencing data of a study of human T cells and chemical hapten exposure. Across the whole study: During the approximately 25-week study period, patients had diphenylcyclopropenone applied to the scalp every week. Findings and limits, study-wide: DPC sensitization did not alter TCRs above 1 in 1000 frequency.

The sample's time point: patch test 1, 2 weeks after DPC sensitization. As for treatment: therapeutic diphenylcyclopropenone sensitization with weekly scalp DPC. In the library, unique molecular identifiers were attached to individual cDNA molecules. TCRdb re-analysed the RACE reads in MiXCR, keeping a single row per CDR3 protein. The sample records 370,000 or so distinct CDR3 sequences, around 5% being singletons. This CDR3 has 16 amino acids. V trimming: 0 bases; J trimming: 9 bases; junction bases outside the gene matches: 6. The sample holds many counts of this clonotype. The antigen is not known. This receptor was taken from a woman between 50 and 59 years old with alopecia areata. Some clones in this sample may be carry-over from other donors' samples. The sample was whole blood, taken in connection with sensitization to the hapten diphenylcyclopropenone (DPC). J is TRBJ1-6 and V is TRBV12-3 or TRBV12-4, with 9 nucleotides matching TRBD1. The CDR3 coding sequence is TGTGCCAGCAGTTTAGCGCCGGGACAGGGTGCTTCACCCCTCCACTTT. This translates into CASSLAPGQGASPLHF.